Described below is a single T cell receptor (beta chain) sequence and its context. The data belong to a study of T cells in tumors after PD-1 blockade. Profiling relied on immunoSEQ multiplex PCR, and the TCRdb table lists in-frame clones only, not all of them. The table has roughly 5,400 clones, roughly 80% seen once. The sequence came from a human donor with advanced basal cell or squamous cell carcinoma (not recorded which). The specimen comprised PBMCs, sampled after anti-PD-1 therapy.

The CDR3 sequence is CASSEGGAGTDTQYF. The CDR3 region has the DNA TGCGCCAGCAGTGAGGGGGGGGCAGGCACAGATACGCAGTATTTT. The chain has TRBV10-2 and TRBJ2-3; a weak D match, TRBD2 (7 bases). CDR1 WSHSY and CDR2 SAAADI come from the germline V gene. V dropped 2 bases and J dropped 1 base, with 10 bases sitting between them. The CDR3 totals 15 residues.